This T cell receptor beta chain was retrieved from a study of cytomegalovirus exposure and HLA in healthy donors. The PCR used 60 Vbeta and 13 Jbeta primers. TCRdb's table, derived via immunoSEQ multiplex PCR, lists solely in-frame clones and lacks some. Of roughly 150,000 clones in the sample, 72% were seen once. Trimming pared 8 bases from V and 2 bases from J, leaving 12 bases between. The V gene's germline CDR1 is SNHLY and CDR2 FYNNEI. This CDR3 is built from 13 residues. The V and J genes are TRBV2 and TRBJ1-1; no firm D call. This sequence was found in a man in his forties in good health and CMV-seronegative. The source material was PBMCs. The CDR3 loop reads CASGPSGNTEAFF. The CDR3 DNA follows: TGTGCCAGCGGTCCGTCCGGTAACACTGAAGCTTTCTTT.